This T cell receptor (beta chain) stems from a study of shared clonotypes between healthy human individuals. Study-wide background: Samples came from two female and a few male donors aged 18 to 49.

Study donors comprised healthy, HIV-negative adults devoid of recent acute infection or vaccination. Some clones are missing from TCRdb's copy, which holds only in-frame ones; the method was immunoSEQ multiplex PCR. The sample gives 450,000 to 550,000 clones, 79% of which show up once; approximately 12% is in the top ten. The V gene's germline CDR1 is MNHNS and CDR2 SASEGT. The V gene lost 3 bases and the J gene lost 2 bases, with 8 bases spanning the gap. This CDR3 comprises 13 residues. This sequence joins TRBV6-1 and TRBJ2-7, with a tentative D call TRBD1 (5 bases). The sequenced material came from PBMCs. The receptor's source is a woman between 40 and 50 years old in good health. Some clones in this sample may be carry-over from other donors' samples. The CDR3: CASSDRQTYEQYF. The CDR3 DNA is TGTGCCAGCAGTGATAGACAGACCTACGAGCAGTACTTC.